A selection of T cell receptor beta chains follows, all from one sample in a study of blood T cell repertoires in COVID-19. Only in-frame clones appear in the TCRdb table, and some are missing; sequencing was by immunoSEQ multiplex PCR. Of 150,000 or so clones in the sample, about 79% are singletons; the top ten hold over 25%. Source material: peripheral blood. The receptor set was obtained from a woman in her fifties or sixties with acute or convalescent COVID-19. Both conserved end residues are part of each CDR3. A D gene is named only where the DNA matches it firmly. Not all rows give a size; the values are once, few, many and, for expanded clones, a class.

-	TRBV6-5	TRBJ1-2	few	CASTPGRIYGYTF	TGTGCCAGCACCCCTGGCAGGATCTATGGCTACACCTTC
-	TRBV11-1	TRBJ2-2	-	CASSLSAGELFF	TGTGCCAGCAGCTTATCAGCCGGGGAGCTGTTTTTT
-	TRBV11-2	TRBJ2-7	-	CASSREQAFYEQYF	TGTGCCAGCAGCCGAGAGCAGGCCTTCTACGAGCAGTACTTC
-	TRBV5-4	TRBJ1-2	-	CASSPAIANYGYTF	TGTGCCAGCAGCCCCGCGATAGCTAACTATGGCTACACCTTC
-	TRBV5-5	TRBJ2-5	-	CASSLFIQETQYF	TGTGCCAGCAGCTTGTTCATCCAAGAGACCCAGTACTTC
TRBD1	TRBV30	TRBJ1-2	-	CAWSSGTGGSWRGYTF	TGTGCCTGGAGTTCCGGGACAGGGGGTTCGTGGAGGGGCTACACCTTC
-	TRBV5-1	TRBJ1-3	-	CASSPQGLGNTIYF	TGCGCCAGCAGCCCACAGGGTTTAGGAAACACCATATATTTT
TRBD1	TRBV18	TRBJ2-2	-	CASSEAGTGHTGELFF	TGTGCCAGCTCAGAGGCCGGGACAGGCCACACCGGGGAGCTGTTTTTT
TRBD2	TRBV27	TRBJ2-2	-	CASKKGLAGMNTGELFF	TGTGCCAGCAAAAAGGGACTAGCGGGGATGAACACCGGGGAGCTGTTTTTT
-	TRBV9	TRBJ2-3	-	CASSVRGDTQYF	TGTGCCAGCAGCGTCAGAGGAGATACGCAGTATTTT
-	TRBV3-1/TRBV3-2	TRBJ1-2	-	CASSQEVSYGYTF	TGTGCCAGCAGCCAAGAGGTGAGCTATGGCTACACCTTC
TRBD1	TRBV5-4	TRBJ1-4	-	CASSLGQGTLNEKLFF	TGTGCCAGCAGCTTGGGACAGGGGACCCTTAATGAAAAACTGTTTTTT
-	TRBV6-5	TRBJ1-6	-	CASTSSPVNSPLHF	TGTGCCAGCACCTCAAGTCCGGTTAATTCACCCCTCCACTTT
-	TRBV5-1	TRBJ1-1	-	CASSLSAGHGITEAFF	TGCGCCAGCAGCTTGTCGGCAGGCCATGGTATCACTGAAGCTTTCTTT
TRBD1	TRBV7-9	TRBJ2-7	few	CASSFGQGLEQYF	TGTGCCAGCAGCTTTGGACAGGGGCTCGAGCAGTACTTC
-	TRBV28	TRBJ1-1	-	CASSITKGEAFF	TGTGCCAGCAGTATTACTAAGGGGGAAGCTTTCTTT
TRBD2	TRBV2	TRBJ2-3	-	CASRRTSGGASDTQYF	TGTGCCAGCAGACGTACAAGCGGGGGGGCCTCAGATACGCAGTATTTT
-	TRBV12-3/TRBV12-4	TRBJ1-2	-	CASSLALEFYTF	TGTGCCAGCAGTTTGGCGCTAGAGTTTTACACCTTC
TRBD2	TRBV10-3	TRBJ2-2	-	CAISSSGGDTGELFF	TGTGCCATCAGTTCTAGCGGGGGTGACACCGGGGAGCTGTTTTTT
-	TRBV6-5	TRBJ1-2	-	CASRAAGQGRGYTF	TGTGCCAGCAGGGCCGCGGGGCAGGGACGTGGCTACACCTTC
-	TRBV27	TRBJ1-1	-	CASSAFRPGSAEAFF	TGTGCCAGCAGCGCCTTTCGACCAGGTTCCGCTGAAGCTTTCTTT
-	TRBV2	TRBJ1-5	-	CASRNRENQPQHF	TGTGCCAGCAGAAACAGGGAGAATCAGCCCCAGCATTTT
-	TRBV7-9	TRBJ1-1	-	CASSLHSLIEAFF	TGTGCCAGCAGCTTGCACAGCCTCATTGAAGCTTTCTTT
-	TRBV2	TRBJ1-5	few	CASRAGLGKPQHF	TGTGCCAGCAGGGCAGGTCTTGGCAAGCCCCAGCATTTT
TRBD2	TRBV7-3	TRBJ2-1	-	CASSLSSGGYNEQFF	TGTGCCAGCAGCTTGAGTAGCGGGGGGTACAATGAGCAGTTCTTC
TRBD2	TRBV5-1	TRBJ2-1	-	CASSPIPPGLAGSEQFF	TGCGCCAGCAGCCCGATACCGCCGGGACTAGCGGGGAGTGAGCAGTTCTTC
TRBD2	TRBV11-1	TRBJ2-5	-	CASSIGILAGRETQYF	TGTGCCAGCAGCATCGGGATACTAGCGGGGAGGGAGACCCAGTACTTC
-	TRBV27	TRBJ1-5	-	CASSTTGQPQHF	TGTGCCAGCAGTACTACGGGTCAGCCCCAGCATTTT
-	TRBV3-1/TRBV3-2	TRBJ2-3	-	CASSQNPGWTDTQYF	TGTGCCAGCAGCCAAAATCCAGGGTGGACAGATACGCAGTATTTT
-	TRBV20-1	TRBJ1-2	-	CSARQAYGYTF	TGCAGTGCTAGACAGGCTTATGGCTACACCTTC
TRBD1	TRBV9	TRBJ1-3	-	CASSGTGASSGNTIYF	TGTGCCAGCAGCGGCACAGGGGCGAGCTCTGGAAACACCATATATTTT
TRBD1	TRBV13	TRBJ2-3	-	CASSRTGDSTDTQYF	TGTGCCAGCAGCCGGACAGGGGATAGCACAGATACGCAGTATTTT
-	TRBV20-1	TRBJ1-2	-	CSVYGYTF	TGCAGCGTCTATGGCTACACCTTC
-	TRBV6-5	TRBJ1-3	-	CASSWLGNIGNTIYF	TGTGCCAGCAGTTGGCTCGGGAATATCGGAAACACCATATATTTT
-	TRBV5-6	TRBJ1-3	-	CASNYWSGNTIYF	TGTGCCAGCAACTACTGGTCTGGAAACACCATATATTTT
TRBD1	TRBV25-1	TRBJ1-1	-	CASSGVQGRNTEAFF	TGTGCCAGCAGTGGCGTACAGGGGCGGAACACTGAAGCTTTCTTT
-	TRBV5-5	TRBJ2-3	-	CASSLALSTDTQYF	TGTGCCAGCAGCTTGGCATTGAGCACAGATACGCAGTATTTT
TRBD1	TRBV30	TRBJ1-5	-	CAWDRAQQPQHF	TGTGCCTGGGACAGGGCCCAACAGCCCCAGCATTTT
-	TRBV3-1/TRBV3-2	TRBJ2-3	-	CASSQRLAIGTQYF	TGTGCCAGCAGCCAACGCCTAGCGATAGGTACGCAGTATTTT
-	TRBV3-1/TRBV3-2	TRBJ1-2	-	CASSQEPGIYGYTF	TGTGCCAGCAGCCAAGAGCCAGGGATCTATGGCTACACCTTC
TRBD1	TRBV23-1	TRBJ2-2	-	CASMGQMNTGELFF	TGCGCCAGCATGGGACAGATGAACACCGGGGAGCTGTTTTTT